This is a list of T cell receptor beta chains from one sample in a study of technical replicates of blood from a few donors. Libraries were prepared by immunoSEQ multiplex PCR; TCRdb keeps only in-frame clonotypes and omits some of them. This sample carries roughly 66,000 clones, approximately 86% of them seen once, and the ten largest clones take about 5.1%. The sample comprised PBMCs. These receptors originate from a human donor in good health. Some clones in this sample may be carry-over from other donors' samples. Each CDR3 is given with its conserved first and last residue. Fields, in order: V gene, clone size, D gene, J gene, CDR3 protein, CDR3 DNA. A D gene is named only where the DNA matches it firmly. Clone size is not always given. Where it is, it says once, few, many or a class for expanded clones.

TRBV5-1	-	TRBD1	TRBJ1-2	CASSNTGTGGEYGYTF	TGCGCCAGCAGCAATACCGGGACAGGGGGGGAGTATGGCTACACCTTC
TRBV4-1	-	TRBD1	TRBJ1-1	CASSSGQGREAFF	TGTGCCAGCAGCTCGGGACAGGGCCGTGAAGCTTTCTTT
TRBV30	-	TRBD1	TRBJ1-6	CAWRSAQGGNSPLHF	TGTGCCTGGAGGTCCGCCCAGGGGGGTAATTCACCCCTCCACTTT
TRBV30	-	TRBD2	TRBJ2-1	CAWSVSSGSYNEQFF	TGTGCCTGGAGTGTATCTAGCGGGTCCTACAATGAGCAGTTCTTC
TRBV4-1	-	TRBD1	TRBJ1-5	CASSQGTGLQPQHF	TGCGCCAGCAGCCAAGGGACAGGGCTACAGCCCCAGCATTTT
TRBV6-5	-	TRBD1	TRBJ1-1	CASSPDRVAKAFF	TGTGCCAGCAGTCCGGACAGGGTCGCTAAAGCTTTCTTT
TRBV30	-	-	TRBJ2-2	CAWTQGSSGELFF	TGTGCCTGGACGCAGGGCTCTTCCGGGGAGCTGTTTTTT
TRBV11-2	-	-	TRBJ1-4	CASSFGGTNEKLFF	TGTGCCAGCAGCTTCGGGGGGACTAATGAAAAACTGTTTTTT
TRBV6-1	once	-	TRBJ1-5	CASSENTGNNQPQHF	TGTGCCAGCAGTGAGAATACGGGGAACAATCAGCCCCAGCATTTT
TRBV30	-	TRBD2	TRBJ2-3	CAWSVASGRDTQYF	TGTGCCTGGAGTGTGGCTAGCGGGAGGGATACGCAGTATTTT
TRBV4-2	-	TRBD2	TRBJ2-1	CASSQDPSGRAHEQFF	TGTGCCAGCAGCCAAGATCCCAGCGGGAGGGCCCATGAGCAGTTCTTC
TRBV4-1	-	-	TRBJ2-7	CASSQETGTYEQYF	TGCGCCAGCAGCCAAGAGACAGGAACCTACGAGCAGTACTTC
TRBV6-1	-	TRBD1	TRBJ2-1	CASSGDRAYNEQFF	TGTGCCAGCAGTGGGGACAGGGCCTACAATGAGCAGTTCTTC
TRBV5-6	-	-	TRBJ1-6	CASSLLSGIAYNSPLHF	TGTGCCAGCAGCTTGCTTTCAGGGATCGCCTATAATTCACCCCTCCACTTT
TRBV19	-	-	TRBJ1-2	CASSPPGDVLGYTF	TGTGCCAGTAGTCCACCAGGGGACGTACTTGGCTACACCTTC
TRBV18	few	TRBD1	TRBJ1-6	CASSPDRALNSPLHF	TGTGCCAGCTCACCGGACAGGGCTCTCAATTCACCCCTCCACTTT
TRBV7-9	medium-sized	-	TRBJ1-3	CASRKRVNTIYF	TGTGCCAGCAGGAAACGGGTAAACACCATATATTTT
TRBV30	few	-	TRBJ1-5	CAWSSLDQPQHF	TGTGCCTGGAGTTCCCTCGATCAGCCCCAGCATTTT
TRBV19	-	TRBD1	TRBJ1-4	CASSIPGQGGGKLFF	TGTGCCAGTAGTATACCTGGACAGGGAGGGGGAAAACTGTTTTTT
TRBV5-1	few	TRBD2	TRBJ2-2	CASSPGLAGGNTGELFF	TGCGCCAGCAGCCCAGGACTAGCGGGAGGAAACACCGGGGAGCTGTTTTTT
TRBV19	-	TRBD1	TRBJ2-7	CASSANGQGARGEQYF	TGTGCCAGTAGTGCAAACGGACAGGGCGCGAGGGGGGAGCAGTACTTC
TRBV6-6	-	-	TRBJ2-5	CASSYSASSETQYF	TGTGCCAGCAGTTACTCAGCTAGCTCGGAGACCCAGTACTTC
TRBV6-5	-	TRBD2	TRBJ2-7	CASSSLAGGDYEQYF	TGTGCCAGCAGTTCCCTAGCGGGGGGAGACTACGAGCAGTACTTC
TRBV19	-	-	TRBJ1-2	CASSIAWRNTNYGYTF	TGTGCCAGTAGTATAGCCTGGAGGAATACTAACTATGGCTACACCTTC
TRBV5-6	-	TRBD1	TRBJ2-5	CASSTWTGLGETQYF	TGTGCCAGCAGCACCTGGACAGGGTTAGGGGAGACCCAGTACTTC
TRBV4-3	-	TRBD2	TRBJ2-4	CASSQALAGISSSVAAKNIQYF	TGCGCCAGCAGCCAAGCCCTAGCGGGGATATCCAGTAGTGTTGCGGCCAAAAACATTCAGTACTTC
TRBV7-3	-	TRBD1	TRBJ2-7	CASSLFGTGGEQYF	TGTGCCAGCAGCTTATTCGGGACAGGGGGCGAGCAGTACTTC
TRBV9	few	-	TRBJ2-1	CASSVDRSREQFF	TGTGCCAGCAGCGTAGACCGGTCTCGCGAGCAGTTCTTC